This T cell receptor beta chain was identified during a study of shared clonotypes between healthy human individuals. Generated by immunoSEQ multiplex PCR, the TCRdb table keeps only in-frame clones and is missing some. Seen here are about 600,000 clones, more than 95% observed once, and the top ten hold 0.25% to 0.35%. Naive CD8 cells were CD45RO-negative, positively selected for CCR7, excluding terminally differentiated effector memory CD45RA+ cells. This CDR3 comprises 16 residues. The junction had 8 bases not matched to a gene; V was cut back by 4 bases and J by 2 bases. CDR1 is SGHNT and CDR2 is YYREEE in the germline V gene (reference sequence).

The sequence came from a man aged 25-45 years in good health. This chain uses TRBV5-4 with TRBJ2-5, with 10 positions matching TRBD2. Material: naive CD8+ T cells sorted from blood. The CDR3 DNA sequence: TGTGCCAGCAGCCCGGGGGGACTAGCGATACAAGAGACCCAGTACTTC. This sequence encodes CASSPGGLAIQETQYF.